A selection of T cell receptor beta chains follows, all from one sample in a study of T-cell reconstitution after alpha-beta-depleted transplantation in children. One entry per CDR3 protein results from TCRdb running MiXCR on the PCR reads. The sample consists of around 580,000 distinct CDR3 sequences, roughly 23% of them appearing once. The specimen was PBMCs, mostly from graft donor cells, collected 360 days after TCRalphabeta/CD19-depleted stem cell transplant. The origin of the receptors is a boy in the first two years of life who had a stem cell transplant for acute myeloid leukemia, so the T cells may come from the graft donor. CDR3s include the opening cysteine and the closing phenylalanine or tryptophan. Fields, in order: clone size, D gene, V gene, J gene, CDR3 DNA, CDR3 protein. The D gene is left open where the match is weak. Size values are once, few and many counts, or a class for expanded clones, and some rows have none.

many	-	TRBV25-1	TRBJ1-6	TGTGCCAGCACCGGGGGAGGCAGTAATTCACCCCTCCACTTT	CASTGGGSNSPLHF
-	-	TRBV25-1	TRBJ1-2	TGTGCCAGCAGTAATAACGGATTCTATGGCTACACCTTC	CASSNNGFYGYTF
few	-	TRBV29-1	TRBJ1-2	TGCAGCGTTGAGTGGGGGCAGCGTGGCTACACCTTC	CSVEWGQRGYTF
few	-	TRBV11-1	TRBJ2-1	TGTGCCAGCAGCCTATCCCACCGGAGACAGGAAGTATACAATGAGCAGTTCTTC	CASSLSHRRQEVYNEQFF
many	TRBD1	TRBV12-3/TRBV12-4	TRBJ1-2	TGTGCCAGCAGTTTAGTTCCACAGGGGGCAGGGAAAGGCTACACCTTC	CASSLVPQGAGKGYTF
few	-	TRBV7-2	TRBJ1-5	TGTGCCAGCAGCTTATCCTTATTCAATCAGCCCCAGCATTTT	CASSLSLFNQPQHF
-	-	TRBV18	TRBJ1-5	TGTGCCAGCTCACCAAACCCCGGCAATCAGCCCCAGCATTTT	CASSPNPGNQPQHF
-	-	TRBV12-3/TRBV12-4	TRBJ2-3	TGTGCCAGCAGCCTGGGGATCCCTCGAGAAGATACGCAGTATTTT	CASSLGIPREDTQYF
-	-	TRBV29-1	TRBJ2-7	TGCAGCGTTGAAGTCGGCACCTACGAGCAGTACTTC	CSVEVGTYEQYF
few	TRBD2	TRBV29-1	TRBJ2-5	TGCAGCGTTGTCGGCGGGGGGGAAGAGACCCAGTACTTC	CSVVGGGEETQYF
many	TRBD1	TRBV29-1	TRBJ2-1	TGCAGCGGTGCCGGGACAGGGGGCGGCAATGAGCAGTTCTTC	CSGAGTGGGNEQFF
few	-	TRBV20-1	TRBJ2-1	TGCAGTGTTACGAGCGGAGCGACGGGCTCCTACAATGAGCAGTTCTTC	CSVTSGATGSYNEQFF